This is a list of T cell receptor beta chains from one sample in a study of blood T cell repertoires in COVID-19. Profiled with immunoSEQ multiplex PCR; TCRdb holds only in-frame clones, not every one. The sample has about 250,000 clones, roughly 82% seen once. The sequencing sample was made of peripheral blood. All receptors come from a woman older than 75 with active or convalescent COVID-19. CDR3s include the opening cysteine and the closing phenylalanine or tryptophan. A D gene is named only where the DNA matches it firmly. The listing skips clone size in some rows; elsewhere it reads once, few, many or a size class.

d_call: -
v_call: TRBV12-3/TRBV12-4
clone_size: -
j_call: TRBJ1-6
cdr3_aa: CATSGHINSPLHF
cdr3_nt: TGTGCCACCTCAGGACACATTAATTCACCCCTCCACTTT

d_call: TRBD1
v_call: TRBV28
clone_size: -
j_call: TRBJ2-3
cdr3_aa: CASRLDRGLTDTQYF
cdr3_nt: TGTGCCAGCAGACTAGACAGGGGGCTCACAGATACGCAGTATTTT

d_call: -
v_call: TRBV6-4
clone_size: -
j_call: TRBJ1-6
cdr3_aa: CASSETGSSYNSPLHF
cdr3_nt: TGTGCCAGCAGTGAGACCGGGAGCTCCTATAATTCACCCCTCCACTTT

d_call: -
v_call: TRBV2
clone_size: -
j_call: TRBJ2-7
cdr3_aa: CASSEGYEQYF
cdr3_nt: TGTGCCAGCAGCGAGGGTTACGAGCAGTACTTC

d_call: -
v_call: TRBV11-3
clone_size: -
j_call: TRBJ2-1
cdr3_aa: CASSLDGDADHYNEQFF
cdr3_nt: TGTGCCAGCAGCTTAGATGGTGATGCGGATCACTACAATGAGCAGTTCTTC

d_call: TRBD1
v_call: TRBV27
clone_size: -
j_call: TRBJ1-4
cdr3_aa: CASSSKDRPTNEKLFF
cdr3_nt: TGTGCCAGCAGCTCCAAGGACAGGCCAACTAATGAAAAACTGTTTTTT

d_call: -
v_call: TRBV29-1
clone_size: -
j_call: TRBJ2-1
cdr3_aa: CSARERAYNEQFF
cdr3_nt: TGCAGCGCCCGAGAACGAGCCTACAATGAGCAGTTCTTC

d_call: TRBD1
v_call: TRBV10-1
clone_size: -
j_call: TRBJ1-5
cdr3_aa: CASSGTGALRSGNQPQHF
cdr3_nt: TGCGCCAGCAGTGGGACAGGGGCCCTCAGGAGTGGCAATCAGCCCCAGCATTTT

d_call: -
v_call: TRBV18
clone_size: -
j_call: TRBJ1-1
cdr3_aa: CASSPPNREAFF
cdr3_nt: TGTGCCAGCTCACCACCGAACAGAGAAGCTTTCTTT

d_call: TRBD1
v_call: TRBV5-6
clone_size: few
j_call: TRBJ1-2
cdr3_aa: CASSPGQGSYGYTF
cdr3_nt: TGTGCCAGCAGCCCAGGACAGGGAAGCTATGGCTACACCTTC

d_call: TRBD1
v_call: TRBV5-4
clone_size: -
j_call: TRBJ1-4
cdr3_aa: CASSSPAGGSEKLFF
cdr3_nt: TGTGCCAGCAGCTCGCCTGCAGGGGGGAGTGAAAAACTGTTTTTT

d_call: -
v_call: TRBV9
clone_size: -
j_call: TRBJ2-5
cdr3_aa: CASSSGGHPKETQYF
cdr3_nt: TGTGCCAGCAGCTCCGGAGGGCACCCAAAAGAGACCCAGTACTTC

d_call: -
v_call: TRBV2
clone_size: -
j_call: TRBJ1-1
cdr3_aa: CASRGDNTEAFF
cdr3_nt: TGTGCCAGCAGGGGGGACAACACCGAAGCTTTCTTT

d_call: TRBD1
v_call: TRBV24-1
clone_size: -
j_call: TRBJ1-2
cdr3_aa: CATSAGGSNYGYTF
cdr3_nt: TGTGCCACCAGTGCAGGGGGGAGTAACTATGGCTACACCTTC

d_call: TRBD1
v_call: TRBV7-9
clone_size: few
j_call: TRBJ1-2
cdr3_aa: CASSLGRDSAVYGYTF
cdr3_nt: TGTGCCAGCAGCTTAGGGAGGGACAGCGCCGTCTATGGCTACACCTTC

d_call: TRBD2
v_call: TRBV13
clone_size: -
j_call: TRBJ2-5
cdr3_aa: CASSPAGGETQYF
cdr3_nt: TGTGCCAGCAGCCCGGCGGGGGGGGAGACCCAGTACTTC

d_call: TRBD1
v_call: TRBV10-1
clone_size: -
j_call: TRBJ1-2
cdr3_aa: CASRQGAMRPPYGYTF
cdr3_nt: TGCGCCAGCAGACAGGGGGCGATGAGGCCTCCCTATGGCTACACCTTC

d_call: TRBD1
v_call: TRBV4-2
clone_size: -
j_call: TRBJ1-5
cdr3_aa: CASSQGQGGSNQPQHF
cdr3_nt: TGTGCCAGCAGCCAGGGACAGGGAGGTAGCAATCAGCCCCAGCATTTT

d_call: -
v_call: TRBV6-5
clone_size: -
j_call: TRBJ1-1
cdr3_aa: CASSYTVLREAFF
cdr3_nt: TGTGCCAGCAGTTACACGGTCCTTAGAGAAGCTTTCTTT

d_call: TRBD1
v_call: TRBV18
clone_size: -
j_call: TRBJ1-3
cdr3_aa: CASSPGQISGNTIYF
cdr3_nt: TGTGCCAGCTCGCCGGGACAGATCTCTGGAAACACCATATATTTT

d_call: TRBD1
v_call: TRBV27
clone_size: -
j_call: TRBJ2-7
cdr3_aa: CASSLSGTGRPGHEQYF
cdr3_nt: TGTGCCAGCAGCCTCTCCGGGACAGGTAGACCGGGGCACGAGCAGTACTTC

d_call: -
v_call: TRBV19
clone_size: -
j_call: TRBJ1-5
cdr3_aa: CASSTGRGANQPQHF
cdr3_nt: TGTGCCAGTAGTACTGGCCGCGGGGCTAATCAGCCCCAGCATTTT

d_call: -
v_call: TRBV6-5
clone_size: -
j_call: TRBJ2-7
cdr3_aa: CASSYTFLQGYYEQYF
cdr3_nt: TGTGCCAGCAGTTACACTTTTTTACAGGGTTACTACGAGCAGTACTTC

d_call: TRBD1
v_call: TRBV5-1
clone_size: -
j_call: TRBJ2-2
cdr3_aa: CASSPTGENTGELFF
cdr3_nt: TGCGCCAGCAGCCCGACAGGGGAGAACACCGGGGAGCTGTTTTTT

d_call: TRBD1
v_call: TRBV20-1
clone_size: -
j_call: TRBJ1-1
cdr3_aa: CSASRGDSEAFF
cdr3_nt: TGCAGTGCTAGTAGAGGGGACAGTGAAGCTTTCTTT

d_call: TRBD2
v_call: TRBV3-1/TRBV3-2
clone_size: -
j_call: TRBJ2-7
cdr3_aa: CASSQDLAGGREQYF
cdr3_nt: TGTGCCAGCAGCCAAGATCTAGCGGGAGGACGCGAGCAGTACTTC

d_call: -
v_call: TRBV3-1/TRBV3-2
clone_size: -
j_call: TRBJ2-7
cdr3_aa: CASSRFSYEQYF
cdr3_nt: TGTGCCAGCAGTCGGTTCTCCTACGAGCAGTACTTC

d_call: TRBD1
v_call: TRBV5-1
clone_size: -
j_call: TRBJ1-2
cdr3_aa: CASSGTAPNYGYTF
cdr3_nt: TGCGCCAGCAGCGGGACAGCTCCTAACTATGGCTACACCTTC

d_call: TRBD1
v_call: TRBV6-5
clone_size: -
j_call: TRBJ1-1
cdr3_aa: CASSSGGQGAIEAFF
cdr3_nt: TGTGCCAGCAGTTCAGGAGGACAGGGGGCAATTGAAGCTTTCTTT